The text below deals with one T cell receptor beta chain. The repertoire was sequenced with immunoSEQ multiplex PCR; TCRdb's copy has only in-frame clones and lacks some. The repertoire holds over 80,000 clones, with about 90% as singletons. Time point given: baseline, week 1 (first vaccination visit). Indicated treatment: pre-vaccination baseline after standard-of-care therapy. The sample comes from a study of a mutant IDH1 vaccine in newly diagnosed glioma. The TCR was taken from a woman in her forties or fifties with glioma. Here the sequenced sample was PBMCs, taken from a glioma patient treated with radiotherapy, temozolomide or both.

The CDR3 is CASSLNGAGDEQYF. The DNA for the CDR3 is TGTGCCAGCAGTTTAAATGGGGCGGGAGACGAGCAGTACTTC. J is TRBJ2-7 and V is TRBV27, with 7 bases that match TRBD2. The V gene's germline CDR1 is MNHEY and CDR2 SMNVEV (reference sequence). V gave up 2 bases and J gave up 5 bases; unmatched junction bases: 6. The CDR3 totals 14 residues.